This TCR beta chain is drawn from a study of shared clonotypes between healthy human individuals. Study results and limitations: Specimens sampled were limited to blood, with tissue repertoires likely differing.

In its sample, this clone was seen once. The antigen remains unidentified. Assay: immunoSEQ multiplex PCR; the TCRdb copy retains only in-frame clones and omits some. The data show about 560,000 clones, around 78% seen once. The CDR3 consists of 17 residues. CDR1 is ENHRY, CDR2 SYGVKD, per germline. After removal of 0 bases from V and 8 bases from J, the junction contained 9 bases not matched to a gene. The donors, healthy adults who were HIV-negative, had experienced no recent acute infections or vaccinations. Material: PBMCs. This TCR was recovered from a woman aged 40 to 49 in good health. Some clones in this sample may be carry-over from other donors' samples. The chain combines TRBV10-3 with TRBJ2-1; 11 nucleotides line up with TRBD2. In nucleotides, the CDR3 is TGTGCCATCAGTGAGTCGAAGGATGGGACTAGCGGCTATGAGCAGTTCTTC. Translation gives CAISESKDGTSGYEQFF.